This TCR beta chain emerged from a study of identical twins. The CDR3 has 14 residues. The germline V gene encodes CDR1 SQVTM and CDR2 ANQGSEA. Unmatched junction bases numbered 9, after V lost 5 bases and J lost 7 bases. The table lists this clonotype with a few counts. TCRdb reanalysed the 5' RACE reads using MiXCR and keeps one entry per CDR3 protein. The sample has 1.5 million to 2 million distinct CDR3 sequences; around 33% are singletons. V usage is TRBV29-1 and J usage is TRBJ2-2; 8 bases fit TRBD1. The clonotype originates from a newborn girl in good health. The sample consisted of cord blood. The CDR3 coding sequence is TGCAGCGTTACCCGAAGGACAGGGAGCGGGGAGCTGTTTTTT. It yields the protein CSVTRRTGSGELFF.